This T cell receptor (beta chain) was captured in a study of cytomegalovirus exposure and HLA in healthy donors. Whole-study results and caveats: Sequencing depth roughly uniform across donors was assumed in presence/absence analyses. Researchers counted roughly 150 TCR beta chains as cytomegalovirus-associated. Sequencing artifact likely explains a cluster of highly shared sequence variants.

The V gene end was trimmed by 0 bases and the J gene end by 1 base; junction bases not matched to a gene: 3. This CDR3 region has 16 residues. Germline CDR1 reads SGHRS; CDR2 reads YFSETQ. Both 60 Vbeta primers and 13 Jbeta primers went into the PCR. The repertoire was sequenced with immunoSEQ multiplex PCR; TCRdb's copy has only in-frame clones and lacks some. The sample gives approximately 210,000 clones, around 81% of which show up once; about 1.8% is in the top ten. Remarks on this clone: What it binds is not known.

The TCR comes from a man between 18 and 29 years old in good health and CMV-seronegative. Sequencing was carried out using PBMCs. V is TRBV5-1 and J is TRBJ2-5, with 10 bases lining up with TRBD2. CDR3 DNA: TGCGCCAGCAGCTTGGCCACTAGCGGGGCCCAAGAGACCCAGTACTTC. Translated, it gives CASSLATSGAQETQYF.